This T cell receptor (beta chain) was recovered during a study of blood T cell repertoires in COVID-19. Per the authors' pipeline: For nucleated cells, counts were estimated from reference gene primer amplification. Assay used: immunoSEQ multiplex PCR; TCRdb lists only in-frame clones, some missing. The V and J calls and clone size come from that table; D and trimming were worked out from the DNA. The sample contains 80,000 to 100,000 clones, around 81% of which appear only once. The clonotype was recovered from a man aged 50 or older who had recovered from COVID-19. The sequenced sample consisted of peripheral blood.

The CDR3 sequence is CASFAGPTDTQYF. CDR3 sequence (DNA): TGTGCCTCATTTGCGGGTCCCACAGATACGCAGTATTTT. The rearrangement uses TRBV6-5 and TRBJ2-3, with TRBD2 as a possible D gene (5 bases). V was pared by 11 bases and J by 2 bases, with 14 bases between. Germline V lookup: CDR1 MNHEY, CDR2 SVGAGI. This CDR3 is 13 amino acids long.